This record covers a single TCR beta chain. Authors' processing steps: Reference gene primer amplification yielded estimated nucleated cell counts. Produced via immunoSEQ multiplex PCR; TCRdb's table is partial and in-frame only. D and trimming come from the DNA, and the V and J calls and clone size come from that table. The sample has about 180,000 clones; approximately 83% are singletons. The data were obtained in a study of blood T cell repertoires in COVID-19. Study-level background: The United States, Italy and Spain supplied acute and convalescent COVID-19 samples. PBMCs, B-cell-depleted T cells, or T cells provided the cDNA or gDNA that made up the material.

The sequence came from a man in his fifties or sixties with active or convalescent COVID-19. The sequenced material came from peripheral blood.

CDR3 in DNA: TGCGCCAGCAGAGAAAGGACAGGACCCGATTCACCCCTCCACTTT. It specifies CASRERTGPDSPLHF. The chain couples TRBV5-1 to TRBJ1-6; TRBD1 agrees at 7 bases. Trimming at V came to 5 bases and at J to 8 bases, leaving 10 bases not matched to a gene. The germline CDR1 and CDR2 sequences are SGHRS and YFSETQ. CDR3 length equals 15 residues.